The present T cell receptor (beta chain) was sequenced within a study of blood T cells in healthy people across ages. The study, taken as a whole, reports: The study could not conclusively compare naive and antigen-experienced cells, given its unsorted PBMCs. Long-lived and aged donors differed, with more naive CD4+ cells and higher diversity in the long-lived.

In regard to this clonotype: Antigen unknown.

The CDR3 covers 14 residues. CDR1 is MNHEY, CDR2 SMNVEV, per germline (reference sequence). The second PCR ran about 6 to 12 cycles with a sample-barcoded 5' primer and J-beta primers. There were at least 2.5 million CDR3-containing paired-end reads obtained from each sample. TCRdb re-derived calls from the 5' RACE reads in MiXCR, one entry per CDR3 protein. The table lists roughly 1,700,000 distinct CDR3 sequences, 28% of them singletons, with roughly 8% in the top ten. Sequencing input: blood. V is TRBV27 and J is TRBJ2-7; the D call may be TRBD1 or TRBD2 (6 bases each). The tail of the sequence fits TRBJ2-5 better, so the J call may be wrong. The sequence was collected from a woman in her twenties or thirties in good health. The CDR3 reads CASRAGRTRGTQYF. The CDR3, as DNA: TGTGCCAGCAGGGCGGGACGAACCAGGGGGACCCAGTACTTC.